A single sample gave rise to the 26 T cell receptor beta chains below, sequenced in a study of cytomegalovirus exposure and HLA in healthy donors. Generated by immunoSEQ multiplex PCR, the TCRdb table keeps only in-frame clones and is missing some. The table shows under 150,000 clones, with about 87% occurring only once. Sequencing was done on a sample of PBMCs. Receptors were obtained from a woman younger than 30 in good health and CMV-seronegative.

The rearrangement joins TRBV9 to TRBJ2-7; 14 bases are a match to TRBD2. CDR3 length: 18 residues. V lost 0 bases, J lost 3 bases, and 8 bases stayed unmatched. From germline, CDR1 is SGDLS and CDR2 YYNGEE. The CDR3 DNA is TGTGCCAGCAGCGTAGGACCACCGGGACTAGCGGGAGTCTACGAGCAGTACTTC. Protein sequence: CASSVGPPGLAGVYEQYF.

The chain carries TRBV20-1 and TRBJ1-5; a weak D match, TRBD1 (5 bases). The CDR3 is 11 residues long. The V gene lost 3 bases and the J gene lost 7 bases, with 7 bases spanning the gap. CDR1 is DFQATT and CDR2 is SNEGSKA in the germline V gene (reference sequence). CDR3 DNA sequence: TGCAGTGCTAGCGGGGGGCAGCCCCAGCATTTT. It translates to CSASGGQPQHF.

The rearrangement uses TRBV5-8 and TRBJ2-5; D could derive from TRBD1 or TRBD2 (5 bases each). Trimming took 4 bases from V and 4 from J, leaving 17 bases between them. CDR3 length: 15 residues. CDR1 and CDR2 from the germline V gene are SGHTS and YDEGEE. The CDR3 DNA reads as TGTGCCAGCAGCCTGGGACGGGGAGCGGCAGAGACCCAGTACTTC. This gives the protein CASSLGRGAAETQYF.

The V and J genes are TRBV7-9 and TRBJ2-7; 7 positions match TRBD1. The CDR3 covers 15 residues. J was trimmed by 4 bases and V by 4 bases; bases with no gene match: 10. CDR1 is SEHNR, CDR2 FQNEAQ, per germline (reference sequence). CDR3 in amino acids: CASSWIDRVGYEQYF. The DNA of the CDR3 is TGTGCCAGCAGCTGGATAGACAGGGTCGGGTACGAGCAGTACTTC.

The genes are TRBV5-4 and TRBJ1-1, with a weak D call TRBD1 (6 bases). This CDR3 is built from 12 residues. V lost 3 bases and J 11 bases, leaving 14 bases between the germline ends. Germline lookup yields CDR1 SGHNT and CDR2 YYREEE (reference sequence). CDR3 amino acids: CASSSGHSKAFF. Here the CDR3 DNA reads TGTGCCAGCAGCTCGGGACATTCGAAGGCTTTCTTT.

This clone was picked up one time. The chain links TRBV28 to TRBJ2-1; 7 nucleotides align to TRBD2. The J segment lost 5 bases and the V segment lost 8 bases, leaving 3 bases of the junction unmatched. This CDR3 contains 12 residues. The germline gives CDR1 MDHEN, CDR2 SYDVKM. The CDR3: CASRDYNNEQFF. The CDR3 DNA sequence: TGTGCCAGCCGGGACTACAACAATGAGCAGTTCTTC.

The chain employs TRBV4-1 and TRBJ2-3; 11 positions agree with TRBD2. This CDR3 has 17 residues. The V and J ends lost 6 bases and 0 bases, in that order; junction bases with no gene match: 8. Germline V gene sequence: CDR1 MGHRA, CDR2 YSYEKL. CDR3 protein: CASRNGLAGGSTDTQYF. The CDR3 bases are TGCGCCAGCAGAAACGGACTAGCGGGTGGAAGCACAGATACGCAGTATTTT.

This chain uses TRBV11-1 with TRBJ2-7; 8 bases agree with TRBD2. Germline assignment: CDR1 SGHAT and CDR2 FQDESV (reference sequence). J lost 4 bases, V lost 1 base, and 6 bases had no gene match. This CDR3 is 15 amino acids long. The CDR3 bases are TGTGCCAGCAGCTTAGACGGGAGGGCCTCGTACGAGCAGTACTTC. Its translation is CASSLDGRASYEQYF.

The rearrangement links TRBV27 to TRBJ1-2; D perhaps matches TRBD1 (5 bases). Per germline, CDR1 MNHEY and CDR2 SMNVEV (reference sequence). This CDR3 comprises 16 residues. V dropped 4 bases and J dropped 8 bases, with 23 bases sitting between them. The CDR3 loop reads CASSSVPRDAGWGYTF. The DNA of the CDR3 is TGTGCCAGCAGTTCCGTCCCCAGGGACGCGGGGTGGGGCTACACCTTC.

The rearrangement joins TRBV29-1 to TRBJ2-1, with a tentative D call TRBD2 (6 bases). Germline CDR1 and CDR2: SQVTM and ANQGSEA. CDR3 size: 12 residues. V was shortened by 7 bases and J by 4 bases, with 11 bases between the two germline ends. Here the CDR3 reads CSAGLLYNEQFF. DNA for the CDR3: TGCAGCGCCGGACTACTTTACAATGAGCAGTTCTTC.

This chain uses TRBV28 with TRBJ2-7; 10 bases align to TRBD1. The CDR3 consists of 13 residues. J lost 5 bases, V lost 7 bases, and 5 bases had no gene match. The germline gives CDR1 MDHEN, CDR2 SYDVKM. In DNA form, the CDR3 reads TGTGCCAGCAAGACAGGGGGCGCCCACGAGCAGTACTTC. It codes for CASKTGGAHEQYF.

V is TRBV28 and J is TRBJ1-2, with TRBD1 matching over 7 bases. This CDR3 is built from 16 residues. Losses at the gene ends were 5 bases for V and 0 bases for J; bases not matched to a gene: 9. Germline V gives CDR1 MDHEN, CDR2 SYDVKM. CDR3 region: CASSPPDRVANYGYTF. Here the CDR3 DNA reads TGTGCCAGCAGTCCCCCCGACAGGGTAGCTAACTATGGCTACACCTTC.

The rearrangement uses TRBV6-1 and TRBJ1-1, with 8 positions matching TRBD1. The CDR3 contains 17 residues. V gave up 0 bases and J gave up 1 base; unmatched junction bases: 7. Germline V gives CDR1 MNHNS, CDR2 SASEGT. In DNA, the CDR3 is TGTGCCAGCAGTGAAGCAGCAGGGGGCAAGAAGAACACTGAAGCTTTCTTT. Translation: CASSEAAGGKKNTEAFF.

This clone was observed a single time. This chain uses TRBV28 with TRBJ1-1; D is uncertain. V was clipped by 2 bases and J by 7 bases, with 5 bases between them. The CDR3 totals 11 residues. CDR1 and CDR2 (germline): MDHEN, SYDVKM. The CDR3 loop is CASSLIGEAFF. The CDR3 region has the DNA TGTGCCAGCAGTTTAATCGGTGAAGCTTTCTTT.

The genes are TRBV7-9 and TRBJ1-5, with TRBD1 as a possible D gene (6 bases). Germline assignment: CDR1 SEHNR and CDR2 FQNEAQ (reference sequence). V was pared by 2 bases and J by 4 bases, with 18 bases between. CDR3 length: 17 residues. CDR3 DNA sequence: TGTGCCAGCAGCTTATTTGTGAGGGGGAAGGGGAATCAGCCCCAGCATTTT. This encodes CASSLFVRGKGNQPQHF.

The V call is TRBV6-6, the J call TRBJ2-5, with a possible D match to TRBD2 (6 bases). The J call is doubtful: the DNA matches TRBJ2-7 better. The length of the CDR3 is 13 residues. CDR1 and CDR2 from the germline V gene are MNHNY and SVGAGI (reference sequence). The CDR3 nucleotides are TGTGCCAGCAGTTACTCTTCGGGACTCGAGCAGTACTTC. Translation gives CASSYSSGLEQYF.

The V and J genes are TRBV5-6 and TRBJ2-2, with no clear D. Germline V gene data show CDR1 as SGHDT and CDR2 as YYEEEE. V shed 6 bases and J shed 2 bases, with 14 bases lying between them. CDR3 length: 15 residues. CDR3 sequence reads: CASTAGRLNTGELFF. DNA of the CDR3: TGTGCCAGCACGGCTGGCAGGCTAAACACCGGGGAGCTGTTTTTT.

The CDR3 here is CASSPGTGGGEQFF. The CDR3, as DNA: TGTGCCAGCTCACCTGGGACAGGGGGCGGGGAGCAGTTCTTC. The chain has TRBV18 and TRBJ2-1; 12 bases agree with TRBD1. V gave up 3 bases and J gave up 10 bases; unmatched junction bases: 4. Germline CDR1 reads KGHSH; CDR2 reads LQKENI. The CDR3 covers 14 residues.

V is TRBV7-3 and J is TRBJ2-3; 9 nucleotides line up with TRBD2. Germline V gene sequence: CDR1 SGHTA, CDR2 FQGTGA. The V segment lost 1 base and the J segment 7 bases; nucleotides outside the gene matches: 9. There are 16 residues in the CDR3. The CDR3 reads CASSLIGTSTLNTQYF. The CDR3 DNA follows: TGTGCCAGCAGCTTAATCGGGACTAGCACCCTGAATACGCAGTATTTT. The full variable domain, in which reference TRBV7-3 and TRBJ2-3 provide the parts outside the CDR3, is GAGVSQTPSNKVTEKGKYVELRCDPISGHTALYWYRQSLGQGPEFLIYFQGTGAADDSGLPNDRFFAVRPEGSVSTLKIQRTERGDSAVYLCASSLIGTSTLNTQYFGPGTRLTVL.

The rearrangement joins TRBV5-4 to TRBJ1-1; D perhaps matches TRBD1 (6 bases). With 0 bases removed from V and 2 bases from J, the gap between germline ends came to 8 bases. CDR1 and CDR2 from the germline V gene are SGHNT and YYREEE (reference sequence). This CDR3 is 14 amino acids long. The CDR3 coding sequence is TGTGCCAGCAGCTTGGCCAGGGGCAACACTGAAGCTTTCTTT. Translating gives CASSLARGNTEAFF.

V is TRBV4-1 and J is TRBJ2-5; D remains ambiguous. Trimming shortened V by 3 bases and J by 1 base, and 12 bases separated the two germline ends. This CDR3 is built from 15 residues. Germline CDR1 is MGHRA and CDR2 is YSYEKL. The CDR3 DNA reads as TGCGCCAGCAGCCATGAGCCTAGTGTCCAAGAGACCCAGTACTTC. Protein sequence: CASSHEPSVQETQYF.

This clone has only one observation. The V and J genes are TRBV7-8 and TRBJ1-2, with D possibly TRBD1 on 6 matching bases. Germline V CDR1 and CDR2: SGHVS, FQNEAQ. The CDR3 loop spans 14 amino acids. Trimming took off 3 bases at V and 4 bases at J, with 12 bases between the two ends. CDR3 region: CASSFDRTFYGYTF. CDR3 coding DNA: TGTGCCAGCAGCTTTGACAGGACCTTCTATGGCTACACCTTC.

The chain links TRBV6-4 to TRBJ2-7; 9 bases align to TRBD2. The CDR3 extends over 18 amino acids. Trimming cost V 1 base and J 5 bases; bases outside gene matches: 15. The germline CDR1 and CDR2 sequences are MRHNA and SNTAGT. CDR3 sequence (DNA): TGTGCCAGCAGTGACTACGGCGGGGGGCGGGAGGGCCGCAACGAGCAGTACTTC. Its protein product is CASSDYGGGREGRNEQYF.

The rearrangement joins TRBV28 to TRBJ2-5, with 7 bases lining up with TRBD2. V lost 7 bases, J lost 2 bases, and 16 bases stayed unmatched. Germline assignment: CDR1 MDHEN and CDR2 SYDVKM. The length of the CDR3 is 17 residues. The CDR3: CASTTLRFSGPQETQYF. The CDR3 bases are TGTGCCAGCACCACCCTACGATTTAGCGGGCCTCAAGAGACCCAGTACTTC.

This clone was counted once. J is TRBJ2-3 and V is TRBV10-3; 10 bases map to TRBD2. Germline CDR1 and CDR2: ENHRY and SYGVKD. CDR3 length: 15 residues. Losses at the gene ends were 8 bases for V and 14 bases for J; bases not matched to a gene: 19. The CDR3 bases are TGTGCCATCCGGACCCCTAGCGGGAGTCCTTCCCTGCTGTATTTT. Encoded protein: CAIRTPSGSPSLLYF.

This clone was observed a single time. The rearrangement joins TRBV30 to TRBJ2-6, with TRBD1 matching 8 bases. The ends lost 3 bases at V and 0 bases at J; junction bases unmatched: 7. CDR1 and CDR2 from the germline V gene are GTSNPN and SVGIG (reference sequence). The CDR3 covers 17 residues. This CDR3 is CAWRVRTGHSGANVLTF. As DNA, the CDR3 is TGTGCCTGGAGGGTCCGGACAGGGCACTCTGGGGCCAACGTCCTGACTTTC.